These T cell receptor beta chains were read from a single sample in a study of cytomegalovirus exposure and HLA in healthy donors. Sequenced by immunoSEQ multiplex PCR; TCRdb stores in-frame clones only, minus some. The sample includes about 180,000 clones, more than 75% of them seen just once. Sequencing was done on a sample of PBMCs. The receptors come from a woman in her thirties in good health and CMV-seropositive. CDR3s include the opening cysteine and the closing phenylalanine or tryptophan. The order of the fields is V gene, D gene, clone size, J gene, CDR3 DNA, CDR3 protein. The D gene is left open where the match is weak. Only some rows state a clone size, as once, few, many or a class for expanded clones.

V: TRBV10-1
D: -
size: -
J: TRBJ2-5
DNA: TGCGCCAGCAGTGAGCGGCAGGACCAAGAGACCCAGTACTTC
CDR3: CASSERQDQETQYF

V: TRBV7-2
D: TRBD2
size: -
J: TRBJ2-3
DNA: TGTGCCAGCAGCTTAGGGTCTAGCGGGGCTGATACGCAGTATTTT
CDR3: CASSLGSSGADTQYF

V: TRBV18
D: -
size: -
J: TRBJ1-6
DNA: TGTGCCAGCTCACCTGGGACACTTTCGAATCCACCCCTCCACTTT
CDR3: CASSPGTLSNPPLHF

V: TRBV5-1
D: -
size: -
J: TRBJ2-2
DNA: TGCGCCAGCAGCTTGAATGCGGGGGCCAACACCGGGGAGCTGTTTTTT
CDR3: CASSLNAGANTGELFF

V: TRBV5-8
D: -
size: -
J: TRBJ2-1
DNA: TGTGCCAGCAGCCTTTCCGGAGGCTACAATGAGCAGTTCTTC
CDR3: CASSLSGGYNEQFF

V: TRBV4-1
D: -
size: -
J: TRBJ1-2
DNA: TGCGCCAGCAGCCAAGATCTTTTTCAGGGGAGTAACTATGGCTACACCTTC
CDR3: CASSQDLFQGSNYGYTF

V: TRBV6-6
D: -
size: few
J: TRBJ1-5
DNA: TGTGCCAGCAGGGACCTCAGGGGTCGCAATCAGCCCCAGCATTTT
CDR3: CASRDLRGRNQPQHF

V: TRBV5-1
D: TRBD1
size: -
J: TRBJ2-7
DNA: TGCGCCAGCAGCTATGGACAGGGGGGGCCTGAGCAGTACTTC
CDR3: CASSYGQGGPEQYF

V: TRBV5-1
D: TRBD1
size: -
J: TRBJ1-4
DNA: TGCGCCAGCAAGCCCCAGGGGGCTCTGGGTGAAAAACTGTTTTTT
CDR3: CASKPQGALGEKLFF

V: TRBV4-1
D: TRBD1
size: -
J: TRBJ1-2
DNA: TGCGCCAGCAGCCAGGGACAGGGGGCGGGTGGCTACACCTTC
CDR3: CASSQGQGAGGYTF

V: TRBV11-3
D: -
size: -
J: TRBJ2-2
DNA: TGTGCCAGCAGCTTTGTTTTTCGGGACAAGAACACCGGGGAGCTGTTTTTT
CDR3: CASSFVFRDKNTGELFF

V: TRBV4-3
D: TRBD2
size: few
J: TRBJ2-2
DNA: TGCGCCAGCAGGCTACTAGCGTCGGGGTCCGGGGAGCTGTTTTTT
CDR3: CASRLLASGSGELFF

V: TRBV2
D: -
size: -
J: TRBJ2-2
DNA: TGTGCCAGCAGTGAAGGCAGGGTCGGGGAGCTGTTTTTT
CDR3: CASSEGRVGELFF

V: TRBV2
D: -
size: -
J: TRBJ1-4
DNA: TGTGCCAGCAGCCGGGACTCCCCACCCTGGAATGAAAAACTGTTTTTT
CDR3: CASSRDSPPWNEKLFF

V: TRBV9
D: TRBD1
size: once
J: TRBJ1-1
DNA: TGTGCCAGCAGCCGACAGGGTACTGAAGCTTTCTTT
CDR3: CASSRQGTEAFF

V: TRBV11-3
D: -
size: -
J: TRBJ1-1
DNA: TGTGCCAGCAGCCCAAGAGGGGGACTAAACACTGAAGCTTTCTTT
CDR3: CASSPRGGLNTEAFF

V: TRBV6-5
D: TRBD2
size: -
J: TRBJ2-7
DNA: TGTGCCAGCAGTACTTCCGGGACTACCTACGAGCAGTACTTC
CDR3: CASSTSGTTYEQYF

V: TRBV11-3
D: TRBD2
size: -
J: TRBJ2-7
DNA: TGTGCCAGCAGCCCGGGACTAGCGGGGGACGAGCAGTACTTC
CDR3: CASSPGLAGDEQYF

V: TRBV10-2
D: TRBD1
size: -
J: TRBJ2-7
DNA: TGCGCCAGCAGTGGGTACAACAGGGGGACCTACGAGCAGTACTTC
CDR3: CASSGYNRGTYEQYF

V: TRBV28
D: -
size: -
J: TRBJ2-7
DNA: TGTGCCAGCAGTTTTCGCTACAGGGACCGCGAGCAGTACTTC
CDR3: CASSFRYRDREQYF

V: TRBV4-1
D: -
size: -
J: TRBJ2-7
DNA: TGCGCCAGCAGCCAATTGGAAGGGAGCTCCTACGAGCAGTACTTC
CDR3: CASSQLEGSSYEQYF

V: TRBV19
D: -
size: -
J: TRBJ2-3
DNA: TGTGCCAGTAGTACGGTCAGGGGTTCAAGAGATACGCAGTATTTT
CDR3: CASSTVRGSRDTQYF

V: TRBV9
D: -
size: -
J: TRBJ2-2
DNA: TGTGCCAGCAGCGTAGTCGGCAGGGCCAACACCGGGGAGCTGTTTTTT
CDR3: CASSVVGRANTGELFF

V: TRBV5-5
D: TRBD1
size: -
J: TRBJ1-6
DNA: TGTGCCAGCAGCTTTCAGACAGGGAGATATTCACCCCTCCACTTT
CDR3: CASSFQTGRYSPLHF

V: TRBV9
D: -
size: -
J: TRBJ2-7
DNA: TGTGCCAGCAGCGTGGGCGGAGGAGGTTCATACGAGCAGTACTTC
CDR3: CASSVGGGGSYEQYF

V: TRBV7-8
D: TRBD1
size: few
J: TRBJ1-5
DNA: TGTGCCAGCAGCGATAAGGGGGCGCGGCAGCCCCAGCATTTT
CDR3: CASSDKGARQPQHF

V: TRBV6-6
D: TRBD1
size: -
J: TRBJ1-2
DNA: TGTGCCAGCAGGGACAGGACCTATGGCTACACCTTC
CDR3: CASRDRTYGYTF

V: TRBV5-1
D: TRBD1
size: few
J: TRBJ1-4
DNA: TGCGCCAGCAGCTACCGGACAGGGGAGGAAAAACTGTTTTTT
CDR3: CASSYRTGEEKLFF

V: TRBV6-6
D: -
size: few
J: TRBJ2-3
DNA: TGTGCCAGCATCCCCTTGGGGGGAAGGGCAGATACGCAGTATTTT
CDR3: CASIPLGGRADTQYF

V: TRBV4-3
D: -
size: -
J: TRBJ2-2
DNA: TGCGCCAGCAGTGAACAGCCAAACACCGGGAAGCTGTTTTTT
CDR3: CASSEQPNTGKLFF